This T cell receptor (beta chain) was found in a study of glioma-infiltrating T cells. Using RNA template, CDR3s of TCR alpha and beta were amplified with iRepertoire arm-PCR. TCRdb passed the multiplex PCR reads through MiXCR, listing each CDR3 protein once. The table has around 390,000 distinct CDR3 sequences, roughly two fifths seen once. The table lists this clonotype with a few counts. V lost 7 bases and J 0 bases, leaving 22 bases between the germline ends. CDR3 length: 17 residues. Germline loops: CDR1 SEHNR, CDR2 FQNEAQ (reference sequence). The material sequenced was glioma tissue, nonneoplastic brain tissue, or PBMCs (not recorded which). The chain uses TRBV7-9 and TRBJ2-7, with TRBD2 as a possible D gene (5 bases). This sequence originates from a human donor with low-grade glioma or glioblastoma, undergoing nonglioma brain surgery, or in good health (not recorded which). CDR3 nucleotides: TGTGCCAGCACCAAAACCCGTAGCGACTCGAGCTCCTACGAGCAGTACTTC. Protein sequence: CASTKTRSDSSSYEQYF.